This TCR beta chain is drawn from a study of blood T cells in healthy people across ages. Notes on the study in general: Naive T cell percentage showed a strong correlation with the diversity of TCR beta. Significant beta diversity loss was already apparent by age 40, declining roughly linearly.

V dropped 0 bases and J dropped 4 bases, with 12 bases sitting between them. The CDR3 runs to 14 residues. Germline-derived CDR1 and CDR2 are DFQATT and SNEGSKA (reference sequence). A J-beta primer mix and a sample-barcoded 5' primer were used in a second PCR of about 7 to 12 cycles. The template-switch adaptor, which had 12 random nucleotides, put a tag on each cDNA molecule. TCRdb re-derived calls from the 5' RACE reads in MiXCR, one entry per CDR3 protein. This table has hundreds of thousands of distinct CDR3 sequences, roughly 31% appearing once. This clonotype has more than one count but fewer than ten. Antigen specificity is unknown.

This chain joins TRBV20-1 and TRBJ1-1; D is uncertain. Input material: blood. The origin of this receptor is a woman older than 75 in good health. DNA of the CDR3: TGCAGTGCTAGAGATCGCGGGTACAGCACTGAAGCTTTCTTT. Its protein is CSARDRGYSTEAFF.